The 20 T cell receptor beta chains in this list originate from one sample, sequenced in a study of blood T cell repertoires in COVID-19 (dated by TCRdb to 2019 to 2021). Libraries were prepared through the immunoSEQ multiplex PCR assay. Sourced from immuneACCESS, this table was stored by TCRdb with only in-frame sequences that have V and J called. A share of the clones is absent; for the studies checked, an unresolved V gene accounts for under half, and the remainder has no known explanation. The table for this sample lists about 92,000 clones; 55% to 80% of them were counted only once. In total, the top ten clones hold about 22% of the sample. Material: peripheral blood. The receptors originated from a woman aged 55 to 70 in a cohort sampled during active or convalescent COVID-19.

This clone was observed a few times. The chain links TRBV28 to TRBJ1-2; no clear D gene. The V gene's germline CDR1 is MDHEN and CDR2 SYDVKM. CDR3 size: 12 residues. V was pared by 4 bases and J by 0 bases, with 3 bases between. The CDR3: CASSSTNYGYTF. CDR3 DNA: TGTGCCAGCAGTTCTACTAACTATGGCTACACCTTC.

The chain joins TRBV11-3 to TRBJ2-3; no reliable D call. This CDR3 has 15 residues. V was cut by 5 bases and J by 0 bases, with 12 bases left in between. The germline V gene encodes CDR1 SGHNT and CDR2 YENEEA. CDR3 coding DNA: TGTGCCAGCAGCCTAGGGTCTACCAGCACAGATACGCAGTATTTT. Its protein product is CASSLGSTSTDTQYF.

The V call is TRBV19, the J call TRBJ2-2, with D tentatively TRBD2 (6 bases). Trimming removed 9 bases at V and 3 bases at J, with 14 bases between. CDR1 is LNHDA, CDR2 SQIVND, per germline (reference sequence). This CDR3 has 14 residues. CDR3 loop: CASTRRGDTGELFF. In nucleotides, the CDR3 is TGTGCCAGCACCCGGCGGGGAGACACCGGGGAGCTGTTTTTT.

This clone has a handful of counts. The chain recombines TRBV4-3 with TRBJ2-2; a possible D gene is TRBD2 (7 bases). Germline V gives CDR1 LGHNA, CDR2 YSLEER. Trimming stripped 3 bases from V and 3 bases from J, with 14 bases between. The CDR3 loop spans 16 amino acids. The CDR3 region has the DNA TGCGCCAGCAGCCATGCGCGGGGGCGCGACACCGGGGAGCTGTTTTTT. As protein: CASSHARGRDTGELFF.

This chain connects TRBV19 to TRBJ2-1; 8 bases fit TRBD2. Trimming cost V 3 bases and J 4 bases; bases outside gene matches: 8. The germline CDR1 and CDR2 sequences are LNHDA and SQIVND (reference sequence). The length of the CDR3 is 16 residues. The CDR3 nucleotides are TGTGCCAGTAGTATGGGGAGCGGGGGAGTTTACAATGAGCAGTTCTTC. Amino acids: CASSMGSGGVYNEQFF.

This chain uses TRBV18 with TRBJ2-2; D may be TRBD2 (6 bases). The CDR3 extends over 14 amino acids. Per the germline V gene, CDR1 is KGHSH and CDR2 is LQKENI. Trimming pared 0 bases from V and 6 bases from J, leaving 8 bases between. CDR3 nucleotides: TGTGCCAGCTCACCACCCGGGGGAGCCGGGGAGCTGTTTTTT. Translation: CASSPPGGAGELFF.

This chain connects TRBV6-5 to TRBJ2-5; 7 bases map to TRBD1. V shed 6 bases, J shed 4 bases, and the junction held 8 bases outside the gene matches. This CDR3 spans 14 amino acids. CDR1 MNHEY and CDR2 SVGAGI come from the germline V gene. For the CDR3, the DNA is TGTGCCAGCAGAGATTACAGGGGCTTAGAGACCCAGTACTTC. The encoded protein is CASRDYRGLETQYF.

The chain employs TRBV5-1 and TRBJ1-2; possibly TRBD1 for D (5 bases). The CDR3 has 12 amino acids. The germline V gene encodes CDR1 SGHRS and CDR2 YFSETQ. V dropped 3 bases and J dropped 4 bases, with 7 bases sitting between them. The CDR3 region is CASSSDTYGYTF. CDR3 in DNA: TGCGCCAGCAGCTCGGACACCTATGGCTACACCTTC.

This clone showed up just a few times. The rearrangement joins TRBV28 to TRBJ1-6; 7 positions agree with TRBD1. This CDR3 has 12 residues. V lost 5 bases and J lost 9; bases outside the gene matches: 1. Germline V gene lookup returns CDR1 MDHEN and CDR2 SYDVKM. CDR3 protein: CASSHRGSPLHF. CDR3 DNA: TGTGCCAGCAGTCACAGGGGTTCACCCCTCCACTTT.

The chain joins TRBV7-3 to TRBJ2-2, with D maybe TRBD2 (5 bases). Trimming left V 3 bases short and J 6 bases short, with 11 bases between. Germline assignment: CDR1 SGHTA and CDR2 FQGTGA. There are 14 residues in the CDR3. CDR3 region: CASSFDPGAGELFF. In DNA, the CDR3 is TGTGCCAGCAGCTTCGATCCCGGGGCCGGGGAGCTGTTTTTT.

The chain couples TRBV14 to TRBJ2-3; 10 bases are a match to TRBD1. The CDR3 sequence is 16 residues long. Germline loops: CDR1 SGHDN, CDR2 FVKESK. V gave up 6 bases and J gave up 2 bases; unmatched junction bases: 8. CDR3 bases: TGTGCCAGCAGGCCTTGGACAGGGGGAACCACAGATACGCAGTATTTT. It translates to CASRPWTGGTTDTQYF.

The chain couples TRBV5-4 to TRBJ1-3; tentative D call: TRBD1 (6 bases). Per the germline V gene, CDR1 is SGHNT and CDR2 is YYREEE (reference sequence). There are 15 residues in the CDR3. The V gene lost 0 bases and the J gene lost 4 bases, with 11 bases spanning the gap. The CDR3 DNA sequence: TGTGCCAGCAGCTTGGCAGGGGCGTCGGGAAACACCATATATTTT. Residues: CASSLAGASGNTIYF. Using reference TRBV5-4 and TRBJ1-3 for the parts outside the CDR3, the full variable domain is ETGVTQSPTHLIKTRGQQVTLRCSSQSGHNTVSWYQQALGQGPQFIFQYYREEENGRGNFPPRFSGLQFPNYSSELNVNALELDDSALYLCASSLAGASGNTIYFGEGSWLTVV.

The gene calls are TRBV15 and TRBJ2-5; 8 bases are shared with TRBD1. The CDR3 loop spans 15 amino acids. Germline loops: CDR1 LNHNV, CDR2 YYDKDF (reference sequence). The V segment lost 1 base and the J segment 2 bases; nucleotides outside the gene matches: 3. The CDR3 region has the DNA TGTGCCACCAGCAGAGGACAGGGGCCTCAAGAGACCCAGTACTTC. Translation: CATSRGQGPQETQYF.

The J gene is TRBJ2-7, the V gene TRBV5-1; TRBD2 agrees at 11 bases. From germline, CDR1 is SGHRS and CDR2 YFSETQ. The CDR3 totals 15 residues. V was clipped by 4 bases and J by 5 bases; unmatched bases: 8. CDR3: CASSPTSGGLNEQYF. CDR3 DNA: TGCGCCAGCAGCCCAACTAGCGGGGGTCTTAACGAGCAGTACTTC.

V gene TRBV3-1 (or the pseudogene TRBV3-2) combines with J gene TRBJ1-2, with D perhaps matching TRBD1 (6 bases). V shed 1 base and J shed 3 bases, with 12 bases lying between them. The length of the CDR3 is 15 residues. Per germline, CDR1 LGHDT and CDR2 YNNKEL (reference sequence). The CDR3 spells CASSQGDILDYGYTF. Here the CDR3 DNA reads TGTGCCAGCAGCCAAGGGGACATTTTAGACTATGGCTACACCTTC.

The CDR3 DNA sequence: TGTGCCAGCGGCGGTAAATGGGGGAGGGCAACTAATGAAAAACTGTTTTTT. Residues: CASGGKWGRATNEKLFF. The chain has TRBV27 and TRBJ1-4; D is perhaps TRBD1 (5 bases). In germline, CDR1 is MNHEY, CDR2 SMNVEV (reference sequence). The CDR3 has 17 residues. V lost 8 bases and J 0 bases, leaving 19 bases between the germline ends.

The chain recombines TRBV29-1 with TRBJ1-2; 7 bases match TRBD1. The CDR3 is 16 amino acids. Germline V gives CDR1 SQVTM, CDR2 ANQGSEA. The V segment lost 3 bases and the J segment 4 bases; nucleotides outside the gene matches: 14. The DNA for the CDR3 is TGCAGCGTTGAGAACAGAGTTGGGGACAGAGCCTATGGCTACACCTTC. The encoded protein is CSVENRVGDRAYGYTF. The variable domain in full, with the rest retrieved from reference TRBV29-1 and TRBJ1-2, is SAVISQKPSRDICQRGTSLTIQCQVDSQVTMMFWYRQQPGQSLTLIATANQGSEATYESGFVIDKFPISRPNLTFSTLTVSNMSPEDSSIYLCSVENRVGDRAYGYTFGSGTRLTVV.

This clone was seen only a few times. The V call is TRBV5-4, the J call TRBJ2-1; 8 bases are shared with TRBD1. With 4 bases clipped from V and 3 bases from J, the junction kept 9 bases outside the gene matches. From germline, CDR1 is SGHNT and CDR2 YYREEE (reference sequence). The CDR3 consists of 16 residues. The CDR3 nucleotides are TGTGCCAGCAGCCGATACGGGACAGGATTCTACAATGAGCAGTTCTTC. It yields the protein CASSRYGTGFYNEQFF.

The V and J genes are TRBV30 and TRBJ2-5, with 10 bases matching TRBD1. Trimming took 5 bases from V and 3 from J; bases not matched to a gene: 6. CDR1 is GTSNPN, CDR2 SVGIG, per germline (reference sequence). The CDR3 totals 14 residues. The CDR3 loop reads CAWSQDRGEETQYF. The DNA of the CDR3 is TGTGCCTGGTCCCAGGACAGGGGGGAAGAGACCCAGTACTTC.

J is TRBJ1-5 and V is TRBV5-5, with 8 positions matching TRBD1. J lost 9 bases, V lost 0 bases, and 8 bases had no gene match. Per the germline V gene, CDR1 is SGHKS and CDR2 is YYEKEE (reference sequence). The CDR3 spans 15 residues. The CDR3 coding sequence is TGTGCCAGCAGCTTGGGGGGACAGGTGGACTGGCCCCAGCATTTT. As protein: CASSLGGQVDWPQHF. Using reference TRBV5-5 and TRBJ1-5 for the parts outside the CDR3, the full variable domain is DAGVTQSPTHLIKTRGQQVTLRCSPISGHKSVSWYQQVLGQGPQFIFQYYEKEERGRGNFPDRFSARQFPNYSSELNVNALLLGDSALYLCASSLGGQVDWPQHFGDGTRLSIL.